These 12 T cell receptor beta chains came from one sample sequenced in a study of blood T cell repertoires in COVID-19. Data came from immunoSEQ multiplex PCR; TCRdb stores just in-frame clones and leaves some out. The sample consists of some 78,000 clones, about four fifths of them appearing once. The sequenced sample was peripheral blood. Source of these receptors: a man between 50 and 59 years old with acute or convalescent COVID-19.

The J gene is TRBJ2-1, the V gene TRBV2; D gene uncertain. The germline V and J ends were trimmed by 1 base and 5 bases, with 12 bases remaining between them. CDR3 length equals 15 residues. Germline lookup yields CDR1 SNHLY and CDR2 FYNNEI. The CDR3 DNA follows: TGTGCCAGCAGTGAAGACCGGCACAGAAACAATGAGCAGTTCTTC. This encodes CASSEDRHRNNEQFF.

CDR3 sequence (DNA): TGTGCCAGCAGTGAAACGGGACAGGGGAGAAACACCATATATTTT. As protein: CASSETGQGRNTIYF. V usage is TRBV6-1 and J usage is TRBJ1-3, with 10 positions matching TRBD1. V lost 2 bases, J lost 5 bases, and 3 bases stayed unmatched. This CDR3 has 15 residues. Germline loops: CDR1 MNHNS, CDR2 SASEGT.

J is TRBJ2-7 and V is TRBV6-6, with 9 bases that match TRBD1. Germline CDR1 MNHNY, CDR2 SVGAGI (reference sequence). Trimming cost V 5 bases and J 4 bases; bases outside gene matches: 0. CDR3 length: 12 residues. The CDR3 nucleotides read TGTGCCAGCAGTGGGACAGGGTACGAGCAGTACTTC. This translates into CASSGTGYEQYF.

This rearrangement joins TRBV5-3 to TRBJ1-3; tentative D call: TRBD1 (6 bases). TRBV5-3 carries the ORF label, with uncertain function. V was trimmed by 2 bases and J by 0 bases, leaving 33 bases between them. CDR3 size: 23 residues. CDR3 sequence reads: CARSFPVLNFPVPGHPSGNTIYF. The CDR3, as DNA: TGTGCCAGAAGCTTCCCCGTCCTCAATTTTCCTGTTCCGGGACATCCCTCTGGAAACACCATATATTTT.

The V gene is TRBV6-1, the J gene TRBJ1-2; D unresolved. With 3 bases removed from V and 2 bases from J, the gap between germline ends came to 19 bases. Per germline, CDR1 MNHNS and CDR2 SASEGT. The CDR3 sequence is 17 residues long. CDR3 sequence reads: CASSELPTTPTNYGYTF. In nucleotides, the CDR3 is TGTGCCAGCAGTGAGCTTCCCACTACCCCTACCAACTATGGCTACACCTTC.

This clone appeared a few times. This chain connects TRBV7-2 to TRBJ2-3; no clear D. The germline CDR1 and CDR2 sequences are SGHTA and FQGNSA. CDR3 length: 13 amino acids. V was pared by 5 bases and J by 1 base, with 7 bases between. The CDR3 DNA reads as TGTGCCAGCAGCCTGCCGGGCACAGATACGCAGTATTTT. It yields the protein CASSLPGTDTQYF.

The chain employs TRBV11-1 and TRBJ2-3; tentative D call: TRBD2 (7 bases). Germline CDR1 SGHAT, CDR2 FQDESV (reference sequence). The CDR3 is 16 residues long. Trimming cost V 3 bases and J 5 bases, with 18 bases left between them. The CDR3 sequence: CASSFRRGPVGDTQYF. CDR3 in DNA: TGTGCCAGCAGCTTCAGGCGGGGGCCCGTGGGAGATACGCAGTATTTT.

The chain carries TRBV7-8 and TRBJ2-7, with 11 bases fitting TRBD2. The V and J ends lost 0 bases and 1 base, in that order; junction bases with no gene match: 5. This CDR3 has 17 amino acids. In germline, CDR1 is SGHVS, CDR2 FQNEAQ. For the CDR3, the DNA is TGTGCCAGCAGCTTAGCGGCTCTAGCGGGAGGTTCCTACGAGCAGTACTTC. Translated: CASSLAALAGGSYEQYF.

V and J are TRBV19 and TRBJ2-1; TRBD1 agrees at 7 bases. The CDR3 runs to 13 residues. Per germline, CDR1 LNHDA and CDR2 SQIVND (reference sequence). V lost 5 bases to trimming and J lost 7 bases; unmatched junction nucleotides: 5. The CDR3 protein is CASSLQGWNEQFF. The CDR3 coding sequence is TGTGCCAGTAGTCTACAGGGGTGGAATGAGCAGTTCTTC.

This chain uses TRBV24-1 with TRBJ2-7; 7 bases map to TRBD2. The CDR3 sequence is 13 residues long. Per germline, CDR1 KGHDR and CDR2 SFDVKD. Trimming removed 6 bases from V and 1 base from J; junction bases left unmatched: 2. The CDR3 sequence: CATSPSGSYEQYF. CDR3 DNA: TGTGCCACCAGTCCTAGCGGTTCCTACGAGCAGTACTTC.

The chain is built from TRBV7-5 and TRBJ1-6; the table's TRBD1 call for D was not verified on the DNA. TRBV7-5 corresponds to a pseudogene. The CDR3 contains 16 residues. The CDR3 coding sequence is TGTGCCAGAAGCCACCGGGACAGAGAAAGCAATTCACCCCTCCACTTT. It specifies CARSHRDRESNSPLHF.

This clone has a single count. CDR3 residues: CASSPPGTGYNGYTF. CDR3 DNA sequence: TGTGCCAGCTCACCACCCGGGACAGGGTATAATGGCTACACCTTC. The rearrangement joins TRBV18 to TRBJ1-2, with 9 nucleotides matching TRBD1. The CDR3 spans 15 residues. Unmatched junction bases numbered 5, after V lost 0 bases and J lost 6 bases. Germline V CDR1 and CDR2: KGHSH, LQKENI.